The 8 T cell receptor beta chains below come from one sample, sequenced in a study of blood T cell repertoires in COVID-19. Using immunoSEQ multiplex PCR, the repertoire was profiled, and TCRdb retains in-frame clones only, with some absent. The sample includes more than 90,000 clones, 87% seen only once; the top ten take approximately 10%. The sample taken for sequencing was peripheral blood. The source is a woman aged 25 to 39 with acute or convalescent COVID-19.

V is TRBV2 and J is TRBJ1-1; no clear D. V was trimmed by 4 bases and J by 1 base, leaving 7 bases between them. Germline CDR1 SNHLY, CDR2 FYNNEI. The CDR3 covers 13 residues. The chain's CDR3 is CASSVHANTEAFF. CDR3 in DNA: TGTGCCAGCAGTGTACACGCGAACACTGAAGCTTTCTTT. Full variable domain (remainder filled in from reference TRBV2 and TRBJ1-1): EPEVTQTPSHQVTQMGQEVILRCVPISNHLYFYWYRQILGQKVEFLVSFYNNEISEKSEIFDDQFSVERPDGSNFTLKIRSTKLEDSAMYFCASSVHANTEAFFGQGTRLTVV.

The V call is TRBV25-1, the J call TRBJ1-6; D ambiguous. This CDR3 comprises 18 residues. V was clipped by 1 base and J by 8 bases, with 21 bases between them. Germline V lookup: CDR1 MGHDK, CDR2 SYGVNS. For the CDR3, the DNA is TGTGCCAGCAGTGAATGGTTTTTAGAAGACACACCGGATTCACCCCTCCACTTT. Protein: CASSEWFLEDTPDSPLHF.

This clone occurred a few times. The gene calls are TRBV12-3 or TRBV12-4 and TRBJ1-2; 8 bases are a match to TRBD1. Unmatched junction bases numbered 2, after V lost 3 bases and J lost 5 bases. The CDR3 sequence is 13 residues long. CDR3 bases: TGTGCCAGCAGTTTTAGACAGGGGTATGGCTACACCTTC. It yields the protein CASSFRQGYGYTF.

In this sample, this clone turned up once. The V call is TRBV7-2, the J call TRBJ2-1; the match to TRBD1 covers 8 bases. Germline V gene sequence: CDR1 SGHTA, CDR2 FQGNSA. The CDR3 loop spans 16 amino acids. Losses at the gene ends were 1 base for V and 9 bases for J; bases not matched to a gene: 11. CDR3 amino acids: CASSLGIDRGTGEQFF. The CDR3 nucleotides read TGTGCCAGCAGCTTAGGAATTGACAGGGGTACGGGTGAGCAGTTCTTC.

This sequence joins TRBV28 and TRBJ1-2; D is possibly TRBD1 (5 bases). V gave up 6 bases and J gave up 6 bases, with 17 bases separating them. The CDR3 runs to 14 residues. The germline V gene encodes CDR1 MDHEN and CDR2 SYDVKM. This CDR3 reads CASRPPGGGNGYTF. The CDR3 DNA is TGTGCCAGCAGACCCCCCGGGGGGGGTAATGGCTACACCTTC.

This rearrangement joins TRBV12-5 to TRBJ2-5; 9 bases match TRBD1. Trimming cost V 6 bases and J 5 bases; bases outside gene matches: 7. This CDR3 is 14 amino acids long. Germline V gene sequence: CDR1 LGHNT, CDR2 FRNRAP. The CDR3 DNA sequence: TGTGCTAGTGGGGGACAGGGTGATTGGGAGACCCAGTACTTC. Translating gives CASGGQGDWETQYF.

The rearrangement joins TRBV6-5 to TRBJ1-1; 7 bases agree with TRBD1. V gave up 8 bases and J gave up 7 bases; unmatched junction bases: 7. CDR3 length equals 12 residues. Per the germline V gene, CDR1 is MNHEY and CDR2 is SVGAGI. CDR3 amino acids: CASWGQHLEAFF. CDR3 bases: TGTGCCAGCTGGGGACAGCACCTTGAAGCTTTCTTT.

This CDR3 reads CASSLAQDSTYQPQHF. The CDR3 region has the DNA TGTGCCAGCAGCTTGGCCCAGGACAGTACCTATCAGCCCCAGCATTTT. This chain uses TRBV5-8 with TRBJ1-5; a possible D gene is TRBD1 (6 bases). V dropped 0 bases and J dropped 5 bases, with 15 bases sitting between them. Germline CDR1 SGHTS, CDR2 YDEGEE. CDR3 size: 16 residues.